These T cell receptor beta chains were read from a single sample in a study of blood T cell repertoires in COVID-19. The protocol was immunoSEQ multiplex PCR, while the TCRdb copy is restricted to in-frame clones and leaves out a portion. The sample has about 370,000 clones, about 90% seen once. Sequenced material: PBMCs or T cells enriched from blood (not recorded which). The receptors originated from a woman in her 30s who had recovered from COVID-19. CDR3s include the opening cysteine and the closing phenylalanine or tryptophan. Fields, in order: V gene, CDR3 length, clone size, D gene, J gene, CDR3 protein, CDR3 DNA. The D gene is left open where the match is weak. Clone sizes are given selectively: once, few, many, or a class where the clone is expanded.

v_gene: TRBV28; len: 17; abundance: NA; d_gene: TRBD1; j_gene: TRBJ1-5; CDR3aa: CASSLPTGGGGNQPQHF; CDR3nt: TGTGCCAGCAGTTTGCCTACAGGGGGCGGAGGCAATCAGCCCCAGCATTTT
v_gene: TRBV18; len: 16; abundance: NA; d_gene: TRBD1; j_gene: TRBJ1-3; CDR3aa: CASSPRDRVGGNTIYF; CDR3nt: TGTGCCAGCTCACCACGGGACAGGGTAGGCGGAAACACCATATATTTT
v_gene: TRBV12-5; len: 14; abundance: NA; d_gene: NA; j_gene: TRBJ2-7; CDR3aa: CASGLVQVGGEQYF; CDR3nt: TGTGCTAGTGGTTTGGTCCAAGTGGGGGGCGAGCAGTACTTC
v_gene: TRBV4-3; len: 17; abundance: NA; d_gene: NA; j_gene: TRBJ1-2; CDR3aa: CASSQDSAAAKYYGYTF; CDR3nt: TGCGCCAGCAGCCAAGATTCGGCGGCAGCCAAATACTATGGCTACACCTTC
v_gene: TRBV29-1; len: 14; abundance: NA; d_gene: NA; j_gene: TRBJ2-1; CDR3aa: CSVEDPGHNNEQFF; CDR3nt: TGCAGCGTCGAAGATCCGGGACACAACAATGAGCAGTTCTTC
v_gene: TRBV27; len: 14; abundance: NA; d_gene: TRBD2; j_gene: TRBJ2-7; CDR3aa: CASSTLAETYEQYF; CDR3nt: TGTGCCAGCAGTACTCTAGCGGAGACTTACGAGCAGTACTTC
v_gene: TRBV29-1; len: 14; abundance: NA; d_gene: NA; j_gene: TRBJ1-4; CDR3aa: CSVDSRGRDEKLFF; CDR3nt: TGCAGCGTTGATTCCAGGGGCAGGGATGAAAAACTGTTTTTT
v_gene: TRBV7-9; len: 12; abundance: NA; d_gene: NA; j_gene: TRBJ2-3; CDR3aa: CASSRRADTQYF; CDR3nt: TGTGCCAGCAGTCGGAGGGCAGATACGCAGTATTTT
v_gene: TRBV3-1/TRBV3-2; len: 15; abundance: NA; d_gene: NA; j_gene: TRBJ1-1; CDR3aa: CASSQARLRNTEAFF; CDR3nt: TGTGCCAGCAGCCAAGCGCGGCTGAGGAACACTGAAGCTTTCTTT
v_gene: TRBV5-1; len: 14; abundance: NA; d_gene: TRBD1; j_gene: TRBJ1-2; CDR3aa: CASSFQQGAYGYTF; CDR3nt: TGCGCCAGCAGCTTTCAACAGGGGGCCTATGGCTACACCTTC
v_gene: TRBV30; len: 12; abundance: NA; d_gene: NA; j_gene: TRBJ1-2; CDR3aa: CAWIRVGYGYTF; CDR3nt: TGTGCCTGGATCAGGGTGGGGTATGGCTACACCTTC
v_gene: TRBV7-6; len: 15; abundance: once; d_gene: NA; j_gene: TRBJ2-2; CDR3aa: CASSLADSNTGELFF; CDR3nt: TGTGCCAGCAGCTTAGCGGACTCAAACACCGGGGAGCTGTTTTTT
v_gene: TRBV5-1; len: 19; abundance: NA; d_gene: TRBD2; j_gene: TRBJ2-7; CDR3aa: CASSRSRLAGVLSSYEQYF; CDR3nt: TGCGCCAGCAGCCGATCCAGACTAGCGGGGGTTCTCAGCTCCTACGAGCAGTACTTC
v_gene: TRBV3-1/TRBV3-2; len: 15; abundance: NA; d_gene: NA; j_gene: TRBJ2-7; CDR3aa: CASSQDVGGWSEQYF; CDR3nt: TGTGCCAGCAGCCAAGATGTCGGAGGGTGGTCCGAGCAGTACTTC
v_gene: TRBV6-6; len: 17; abundance: NA; d_gene: TRBD1; j_gene: TRBJ1-4; CDR3aa: CASSPLTGGASNEKLFF; CDR3nt: TGTGCCAGCAGTCCGCTGACAGGGGGCGCATCTAATGAAAAACTGTTTTTT
v_gene: TRBV7-2; len: 13; abundance: NA; d_gene: NA; j_gene: TRBJ2-7; CDR3aa: CASSRGSLYEQYF; CDR3nt: TGTGCCAGCAGCCGCGGATCCTTGTACGAGCAGTACTTC
v_gene: TRBV29-1; len: 13; abundance: NA; d_gene: NA; j_gene: TRBJ1-1; CDR3aa: CSVVVKANTEAFF; CDR3nt: TGCAGCGTTGTTGTAAAAGCGAACACTGAAGCTTTCTTT
v_gene: TRBV27; len: 18; abundance: NA; d_gene: TRBD2; j_gene: TRBJ2-2; CDR3aa: CASSSRLAALGDTGELFF; CDR3nt: TGTGCCAGCAGTAGCAGACTAGCGGCCCTGGGGGACACCGGGGAGCTGTTTTTT
v_gene: TRBV6-5; len: 14; abundance: NA; d_gene: NA; j_gene: TRBJ1-4; CDR3aa: CASRRAATNEKLFF; CDR3nt: TGTGCCAGCCGGCGGGCCGCAACTAATGAAAAACTGTTTTTT
v_gene: TRBV3-1/TRBV3-2; len: 16; abundance: NA; d_gene: TRBD1; j_gene: TRBJ2-1; CDR3aa: CASSQETRGLYNEQFF; CDR3nt: TGTGCCAGCAGCCAAGAGACCAGGGGGCTGTACAATGAGCAGTTCTTC
v_gene: TRBV10-3; len: 16; abundance: once; d_gene: TRBD2; j_gene: TRBJ2-1; CDR3aa: CAISVVSGVDYNEQFF; CDR3nt: TGTGCCATCAGTGTCGTTAGCGGGGTCGATTACAATGAGCAGTTCTTC
v_gene: TRBV29-1; len: 13; abundance: NA; d_gene: NA; j_gene: TRBJ1-1; CDR3aa: CSVVKGVRTEAFF; CDR3nt: TGCAGCGTTGTAAAAGGGGTTCGCACTGAAGCTTTCTTT
v_gene: TRBV4-3; len: 17; abundance: NA; d_gene: TRBD2; j_gene: TRBJ2-1; CDR3aa: CASSQAGLAGVYNEQFF; CDR3nt: TGCGCCAGCAGCCAGGCTGGACTAGCGGGGGTATACAATGAGCAGTTCTTC
v_gene: TRBV18; len: 14; abundance: NA; d_gene: NA; j_gene: TRBJ1-1; CDR3aa: CASSPGGKNTEAFF; CDR3nt: TGTGCCAGCTCACCAGGGGGCAAGAACACTGAAGCTTTCTTT
v_gene: TRBV19; len: 11; abundance: once; d_gene: NA; j_gene: TRBJ1-1; CDR3aa: CASKGVTEAFF; CDR3nt: TGTGCCAGTAAGGGGGTTACTGAAGCTTTCTTT
v_gene: TRBV5-1; len: 16; abundance: NA; d_gene: TRBD1; j_gene: TRBJ1-2; CDR3aa: CASSGDRAGANYGYTF; CDR3nt: TGCGCCAGCAGCGGGGACAGAGCGGGGGCAAACTATGGCTACACCTTC
v_gene: TRBV29-1; len: 14; abundance: NA; d_gene: NA; j_gene: TRBJ2-2; CDR3aa: CSVGGRGNTGELFF; CDR3nt: TGCAGCGTTGGTGGTCGGGGTAACACCGGGGAGCTGTTTTTT
v_gene: TRBV5-4; len: 14; abundance: NA; d_gene: TRBD1; j_gene: TRBJ1-4; CDR3aa: CASSLDRGDEKLFF; CDR3nt: TGTGCCAGCAGCCTTGACAGGGGTGATGAAAAACTGTTTTTT
v_gene: TRBV12-5; len: 16; abundance: NA; d_gene: TRBD2; j_gene: TRBJ2-7; CDR3aa: CASGPQHSTSTHEQYF; CDR3nt: TGTGCTAGTGGTCCCCAGCACTCGACTAGCACCCACGAGCAGTACTTC
v_gene: TRBV5-1; len: 16; abundance: NA; d_gene: TRBD1; j_gene: TRBJ2-1; CDR3aa: CASSKTGQGGYNEQFF; CDR3nt: TGCGCCAGCAGCAAAACGGGACAGGGTGGCTACAATGAGCAGTTCTTC
v_gene: TRBV30; len: 18; abundance: NA; d_gene: TRBD1; j_gene: TRBJ1-5; CDR3aa: CAWRGDRRKPSGNQPQHF; CDR3nt: TGTGCCTGGAGGGGGGACAGGAGAAAGCCTTCGGGCAATCAGCCCCAGCATTTT
v_gene: TRBV6-5; len: 12; abundance: NA; d_gene: NA; j_gene: TRBJ2-7; CDR3aa: CASSPYTYEQYF; CDR3nt: TGTGCCAGCAGTCCTTACACCTACGAGCAGTACTTC
v_gene: TRBV7-8; len: 13; abundance: NA; d_gene: TRBD1; j_gene: TRBJ1-2; CDR3aa: CASSARQGDGYTF; CDR3nt: TGTGCCAGCAGCGCAAGACAGGGGGATGGCTACACCTTC
v_gene: TRBV5-1; len: 14; abundance: NA; d_gene: TRBD2; j_gene: TRBJ2-5; CDR3aa: CASRLAAYQETQYF; CDR3nt: TGCGCCAGCAGGCTAGCGGCGTACCAAGAGACCCAGTACTTC
v_gene: TRBV2; len: 15; abundance: NA; d_gene: NA; j_gene: TRBJ1-3; CDR3aa: CASKRTGLGMDTIYF; CDR3nt: TGTGCCAGCAAACGGACGGGATTGGGTATGGACACCATATATTTT
v_gene: TRBV30; len: 11; abundance: NA; d_gene: NA; j_gene: TRBJ1-1; CDR3aa: CAWSVLLIAFF; CDR3nt: TGTGCCTGGAGTGTACTGCTTATAGCTTTCTTT
v_gene: TRBV7-9; len: 17; abundance: NA; d_gene: TRBD1; j_gene: TRBJ2-5; CDR3aa: CASSFRGTDRYQETQYF; CDR3nt: TGTGCCAGCAGCTTCAGAGGGACAGACCGGTACCAAGAGACCCAGTACTTC
v_gene: TRBV10-3; len: 16; abundance: NA; d_gene: NA; j_gene: TRBJ1-2; CDR3aa: CAIRSRSSVLDYGYTF; CDR3nt: TGTGCCATCAGGTCAAGAAGTTCAGTGTTGGACTATGGCTACACCTTC
v_gene: TRBV9; len: 18; abundance: NA; d_gene: TRBD2; j_gene: TRBJ2-1; CDR3aa: CASSEAPMGAGRYNEQFF; CDR3nt: TGTGCCAGCAGCGAGGCCCCAATGGGAGCGGGGCGTTACAATGAGCAGTTCTTC
v_gene: TRBV19; len: 15; abundance: NA; d_gene: NA; j_gene: TRBJ1-1; CDR3aa: CASSAPNGGNTEAFF; CDR3nt: TGTGCCAGTAGTGCCCCGAACGGGGGAAACACTGAAGCTTTCTTT
v_gene: TRBV5-1; len: 14; abundance: NA; d_gene: NA; j_gene: TRBJ2-7; CDR3aa: CASSLRGVSYEQYF; CDR3nt: TGCGCCAGCAGCTTAAGGGGTGTGTCCTACGAGCAGTACTTC
v_gene: TRBV5-1; len: 14; abundance: NA; d_gene: NA; j_gene: TRBJ1-1; CDR3aa: CASSYSGMNTEAFF; CDR3nt: TGCGCCAGCAGCTACTCAGGGATGAACACTGAAGCTTTCTTT
v_gene: TRBV7-9; len: 14; abundance: NA; d_gene: TRBD1; j_gene: TRBJ1-2; CDR3aa: CASSSSGQGNGYTF; CDR3nt: TGTGCCAGCAGCTCATCTGGACAGGGAAACGGCTACACCTTC
v_gene: TRBV4-1; len: 18; abundance: NA; d_gene: TRBD1; j_gene: TRBJ2-1; CDR3aa: CASSQGAGTAKTHNEQFF; CDR3nt: TGCGCCAGCAGCCAGGGAGCCGGGACAGCGAAGACCCACAATGAGCAGTTCTTC
v_gene: TRBV3-1/TRBV3-2; len: 14; abundance: NA; d_gene: NA; j_gene: TRBJ2-2; CDR3aa: CASSQIRNTGELFF; CDR3nt: TGTGCCAGCAGCCAAATTCGGAACACCGGGGAGCTGTTTTTT
v_gene: TRBV19; len: 14; abundance: NA; d_gene: NA; j_gene: TRBJ1-2; CDR3aa: CASSSPFPEDGYTF; CDR3nt: TGTGCCAGTAGTTCCCCATTCCCAGAGGATGGCTACACCTTC
v_gene: TRBV3-1/TRBV3-2; len: 22; abundance: once; d_gene: TRBD2; j_gene: TRBJ2-1; CDR3aa: CASSRRRLAGNRIKSSYNEQFF; CDR3nt: TGTGCCAGCAGCCGCCGCAGACTAGCGGGGAACCGAATTAAAAGCTCCTACAATGAGCAGTTCTTC
v_gene: TRBV5-4; len: 15; abundance: NA; d_gene: NA; j_gene: TRBJ1-2; CDR3aa: CASSRGEESHYGYTF; CDR3nt: TGTGCCAGCAGCCGAGGGGAGGAATCACACTATGGCTACACCTTC
v_gene: TRBV19; len: 15; abundance: NA; d_gene: NA; j_gene: TRBJ2-3; CDR3aa: CASSTGVGSTDTQYF; CDR3nt: TGTGCCAGTAGTACAGGGGTCGGAAGCACAGATACGCAGTATTTT
v_gene: TRBV7-8; len: 18; abundance: NA; d_gene: TRBD1; j_gene: TRBJ1-6; CDR3aa: CASSLRTAQGAQGSPLHF; CDR3nt: TGTGCCAGCAGCTTAAGGACGGCACAGGGGGCGCAGGGTTCACCCCTCCACTTT
v_gene: TRBV7-2; len: 15; abundance: NA; d_gene: NA; j_gene: TRBJ2-5; CDR3aa: CASSLGTALQETQYF; CDR3nt: TGTGCCAGCAGCTTAGGGACAGCCCTCCAAGAGACCCAGTACTTC
v_gene: TRBV28; len: 15; abundance: once; d_gene: NA; j_gene: TRBJ1-4; CDR3aa: CASSTEDSGVKGLFF; CDR3nt: TGTGCCAGCAGTACGGAGGACAGCGGGGTGAAAGGACTGTTTTTT
v_gene: TRBV30; len: 12; abundance: NA; d_gene: NA; j_gene: TRBJ1-5; CDR3aa: CAWSVRDQPQHF; CDR3nt: TGTGCCTGGAGTGTACGGGATCAGCCCCAGCATTTT
v_gene: TRBV6-5; len: 15; abundance: NA; d_gene: TRBD1; j_gene: TRBJ2-7; CDR3aa: CASSYWDRGSYEQYF; CDR3nt: TGTGCCAGCAGTTACTGGGACAGGGGATCCTACGAGCAGTACTTC
v_gene: TRBV18; len: 15; abundance: once; d_gene: NA; j_gene: TRBJ1-1; CDR3aa: CASSPVSTMNTEAFF; CDR3nt: TGTGCCAGCTCACCAGTCAGTACCATGAACACTGAAGCTTTCTTT
v_gene: TRBV11-3; len: 14; abundance: once; d_gene: TRBD1; j_gene: TRBJ1-1; CDR3aa: CASSLGDSNREAFF; CDR3nt: TGTGCCAGCAGCTTAGGGGACAGCAACCGTGAAGCTTTCTTT
v_gene: TRBV11-2; len: 15; abundance: NA; d_gene: TRBD1; j_gene: TRBJ1-1; CDR3aa: CASSLERTGYYEAFF; CDR3nt: TGTGCCAGCAGCTTAGAGCGGACAGGCTATTATGAAGCTTTCTTT
v_gene: TRBV14; len: 15; abundance: NA; d_gene: TRBD2; j_gene: TRBJ2-3; CDR3aa: CASSQVGGAGEGEYF; CDR3nt: TGTGCCAGCAGCCAAGTCGGGGGAGCGGGAGAAGGGGAGTATTTT
v_gene: TRBV6-5; len: 14; abundance: NA; d_gene: NA; j_gene: TRBJ2-1; CDR3aa: CASSYFREYDEQFF; CDR3nt: TGTGCCAGCAGTTACTTTCGGGAGTACGATGAGCAGTTCTTC
v_gene: TRBV6-2/TRBV6-3; len: 16; abundance: NA; d_gene: TRBD2; j_gene: TRBJ2-7; CDR3aa: CASSYRRGEVSYEQYF; CDR3nt: TGTGCCAGCAGTTACCGGCGGGGGGAAGTCTCCTACGAGCAGTACTTC